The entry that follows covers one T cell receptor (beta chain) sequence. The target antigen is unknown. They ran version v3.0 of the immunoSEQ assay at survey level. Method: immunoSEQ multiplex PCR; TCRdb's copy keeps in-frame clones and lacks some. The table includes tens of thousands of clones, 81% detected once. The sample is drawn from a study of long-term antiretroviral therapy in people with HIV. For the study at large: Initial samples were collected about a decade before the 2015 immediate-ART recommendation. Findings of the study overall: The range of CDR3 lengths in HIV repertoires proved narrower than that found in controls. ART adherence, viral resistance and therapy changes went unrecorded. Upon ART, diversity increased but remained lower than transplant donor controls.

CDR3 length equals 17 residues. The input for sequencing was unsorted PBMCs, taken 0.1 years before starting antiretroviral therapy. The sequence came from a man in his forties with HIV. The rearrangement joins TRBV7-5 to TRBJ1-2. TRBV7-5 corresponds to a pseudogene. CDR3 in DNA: TGTGCCAGAAGCCCTTATCGTCGTCCTAAAGGGAACTATGGCTACACCTTC. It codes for CARSPYRRPKGNYGYTF.